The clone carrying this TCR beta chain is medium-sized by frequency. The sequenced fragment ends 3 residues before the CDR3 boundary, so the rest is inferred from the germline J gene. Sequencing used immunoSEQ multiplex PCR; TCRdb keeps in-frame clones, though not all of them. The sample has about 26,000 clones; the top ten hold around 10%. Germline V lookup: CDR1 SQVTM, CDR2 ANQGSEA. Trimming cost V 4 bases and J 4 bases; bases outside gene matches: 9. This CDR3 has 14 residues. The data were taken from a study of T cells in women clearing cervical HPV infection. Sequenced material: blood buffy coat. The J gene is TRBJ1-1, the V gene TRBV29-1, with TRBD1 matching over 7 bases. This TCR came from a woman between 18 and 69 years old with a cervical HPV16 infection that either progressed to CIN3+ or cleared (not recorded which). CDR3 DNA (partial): TGCAGCGTTGCCCCACAAGCAGGGGGCACTGAA. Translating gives CSVAPQAGGTE. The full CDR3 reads CSVAPQAGGTEAFF.